This is a list of T cell receptor beta chains from one sample in a study of T cells in localized non-small cell lung cancer. Sequencing was performed with immunoSEQ multiplex PCR; in TCRdb, only in-frame clones are kept and a portion is missing. The sample consists of 12,000 or so clones, roughly 85% of them appearing once. The input for sequencing was peripheral blood, taken before any cancer treatment. These receptors all come from a male donor aged 60 or over with stage III lung adenocarcinoma. The CDR3 runs from the conserved cysteine through the conserved F or W. Each record gives: J gene, V gene, CDR3 length, clone size, D gene, CDR3 protein, CDR3 DNA. D genes are given only for firm matches. Rows give clone size only sometimes, using once, few, many, or a class for an expanded clone.

TRBJ1-3 TRBV6-6 15 - TRBD1 CASRGQGAQGNTIYF TGTGCCAGCAGGGGGCAGGGGGCGCAAGGAAACACCATATATTTT
TRBJ1-4 TRBV11-2 14 - - CASSFNQANEKLFF TGTGCCAGCAGCTTTAACCAGGCAAATGAAAAACTGTTTTTT
TRBJ2-6 TRBV10-3 15 - - CAISESETGANVLTF TGTGCCATCAGTGAGTCCGAGACAGGGGCCAACGTCCTGACTTTC
TRBJ2-1 TRBV2 14 - TRBD2 CASSTAGEGNEQFF TGTGCCAGCAGTACAGCGGGAGAAGGCAATGAGCAGTTCTTC
TRBJ2-7 TRBV7-9 14 - - CASSQWGEEYEQYF TGTGCCAGCAGCCAGTGGGGGGAAGAGTACGAGCAGTACTTC
TRBJ1-2 TRBV7-6 15 - - CASSPGGTQAYGYTF TGTGCCAGCAGCCCGGGGGGGACACAAGCTTATGGCTACACCTTC
TRBJ2-1 TRBV5-4 16 - TRBD1 CASSLGRDRVLNEQFF TGTGCCAGCAGCTTGGGAAGGGACAGGGTTCTCAATGAGCAGTTCTTC
TRBJ1-1 TRBV19 15 - - CASSPGPSGGTEAFF TGTGCCAGTAGTCCCGGACCTTCGGGAGGGACTGAAGCTTTCTTT
TRBJ1-3 TRBV28 13 - - CAGLSRTGNTIYF TGTGCTGGGTTGAGCAGGACGGGAAACACCATATATTTT
TRBJ2-4 TRBV7-9 16 - TRBD2 CASSLAGEGAKNIQYF TGTGCCAGCAGCTTAGCAGGGGAGGGGGCCAAAAACATTCAGTACTTC
TRBJ2-3 TRBV7-2 15 - - CASSSFPKSTDTQYF TGTGCCAGCAGCTCTTTCCCCAAAAGCACAGATACGCAGTATTTT
TRBJ1-1 TRBV7-9 14 - - CASSFPEGNTEAFF TGTGCCAGCAGCTTCCCTGAGGGAAACACTGAAGCTTTCTTT
TRBJ1-4 TRBV13 15 - TRBD1 CASSPPGQANEKLFF TGTGCCAGCAGCCCCCCCGGACAGGCTAATGAAAAACTGTTTTTT
TRBJ1-1 TRBV29-1 13 - - CSAGGGGYTEAFF TGCAGCGCCGGAGGGGGGGGGTACACTGAAGCTTTCTTT
TRBJ2-3 TRBV7-2 14 - - CASSFSRPSGTQYF TGTGCCAGCAGCTTCAGCAGACCCTCGGGGACGCAGTATTTT
TRBJ1-1 TRBV6-1 14 - - CASSELQRDDEAFF TGTGCCAGCAGTGAACTACAGCGGGACGATGAAGCTTTCTTT
TRBJ2-7 TRBV6-5 14 - - CASSEGVMSYEQYF TGTGCCAGCAGCGAGGGGGTAATGTCCTACGAGCAGTACTTC
TRBJ2-5 TRBV7-2 13 - - CASSLGLQETQYF TGTGCCAGCAGCTTAGGGCTTCAAGAGACCCAGTACTTC
TRBJ2-1 TRBV5-4 15 - - CASSLFDSDNNEQFF TGTGCCAGCAGCTTGTTTGATTCGGACAACAATGAGCAGTTCTTC
TRBJ2-4 TRBV4-1 14 - - CASSVPGTKNIQYF TGCGCCAGCAGCGTACCCGGGACAAAAAACATTCAGTACTTC
TRBJ1-2 TRBV6-1 11 - - CASSPSGGYTF TGTGCCAGCAGCCCCTCGGGTGGCTACACCTTC
TRBJ1-6 TRBV4-2 18 - - CASSQDWMGQNRNSPLHF TGTGCCAGCAGCCAAGATTGGATGGGTCAGAACCGAAATTCACCCCTCCACTTT
TRBJ1-5 TRBV10-3 13 few - CAISEARNQPQHF TGTGCCATCAGTGAGGCTCGAAATCAGCCCCAGCATTTT
TRBJ2-2 TRBV7-9 15 - - CASSLTGEGTGELFF TGTGCCAGCAGCTTAACAGGGGAGGGGACCGGGGAGCTGTTTTTT
TRBJ2-3 TRBV13 16 - - CASSPQGGGGTDTQYF TGTGCCAGCAGCCCTCAAGGGGGGGGAGGAACAGATACGCAGTATTTT
TRBJ1-5 TRBV28 15 - - CASSSVSKGSQPQHF TGTGCCAGCAGTTCGGTAAGCAAGGGGAGTCAGCCCCAGCATTTT
TRBJ2-7 TRBV28 16 - - CASSLKVHMGGYEQYF TGTGCCAGCAGTTTAAAGGTTCACATGGGGGGCTACGAGCAGTACTTC
TRBJ2-2 TRBV10-3 14 - - CAISESYNTGELFF TGTGCCATCAGTGAGTCATATAACACCGGGGAGCTGTTTTTT
TRBJ2-7 TRBV7-9 14 - TRBD1 CASSRTGGDYEQYF TGTGCCAGCAGCCGGACAGGGGGCGACTACGAGCAGTACTTC
TRBJ1-4 TRBV7-8 12 - - CASSFFRGKLFF TGTGCCAGCAGCTTTTTCCGCGGAAAACTGTTTTTT
TRBJ2-3 TRBV7-2 13 - - CASSPQWPDTQYF TGTGCCAGCAGCCCACAGTGGCCAGATACGCAGTATTTT
TRBJ2-1 TRBV5-1 16 - TRBD2 CASSFGGRAGYNEQFF TGCGCCAGCAGCTTTGGCGGGAGGGCCGGATACAATGAGCAGTTCTTC
TRBJ2-7 TRBV5-4 13 - - CASSLNIRDEQYF TGTGCCAGCAGTCTTAACATCAGGGACGAGCAGTACTTC